The entry below gives a single TCR beta chain sequence along with its context. CDR1 is LGHNA and CDR2 is YNFKEQ in the germline V gene. CDR3 size: 13 residues. The V end lost 3 bases, the J end lost 14 bases, and 14 bases lay between the germline ends. These data originate in a study of blood T cell repertoires in COVID-19. About the study: Material from acute and convalescent COVID-19 was sourced from the United States, Italy and Spain.

Per the original methods: Reference gene primer amplification yielded estimated nucleated cell counts. Clones were sequenced by immunoSEQ multiplex PCR, and TCRdb holds only the in-frame ones, with some missing. D and trimming were read from the DNA, whereas the V and J calls and clone size are those reported in that table. The sample gives around 270,000 clones, over 70% of which show up once; around 3.2% is in the top ten. V gene TRBV4-2 combines with J gene TRBJ1-6; D call uncertain. Source material: PBMCs or T cells enriched from blood (not recorded which). The TCR was taken from a woman aged 40 to 50 who had been exposed to COVID-19. CDR3 nucleotide sequence: TGTGCCAGCAGCCAGGAGGAGTCTGGCTCCCTCCACTTT. This encodes CASSQEESGSLHF.